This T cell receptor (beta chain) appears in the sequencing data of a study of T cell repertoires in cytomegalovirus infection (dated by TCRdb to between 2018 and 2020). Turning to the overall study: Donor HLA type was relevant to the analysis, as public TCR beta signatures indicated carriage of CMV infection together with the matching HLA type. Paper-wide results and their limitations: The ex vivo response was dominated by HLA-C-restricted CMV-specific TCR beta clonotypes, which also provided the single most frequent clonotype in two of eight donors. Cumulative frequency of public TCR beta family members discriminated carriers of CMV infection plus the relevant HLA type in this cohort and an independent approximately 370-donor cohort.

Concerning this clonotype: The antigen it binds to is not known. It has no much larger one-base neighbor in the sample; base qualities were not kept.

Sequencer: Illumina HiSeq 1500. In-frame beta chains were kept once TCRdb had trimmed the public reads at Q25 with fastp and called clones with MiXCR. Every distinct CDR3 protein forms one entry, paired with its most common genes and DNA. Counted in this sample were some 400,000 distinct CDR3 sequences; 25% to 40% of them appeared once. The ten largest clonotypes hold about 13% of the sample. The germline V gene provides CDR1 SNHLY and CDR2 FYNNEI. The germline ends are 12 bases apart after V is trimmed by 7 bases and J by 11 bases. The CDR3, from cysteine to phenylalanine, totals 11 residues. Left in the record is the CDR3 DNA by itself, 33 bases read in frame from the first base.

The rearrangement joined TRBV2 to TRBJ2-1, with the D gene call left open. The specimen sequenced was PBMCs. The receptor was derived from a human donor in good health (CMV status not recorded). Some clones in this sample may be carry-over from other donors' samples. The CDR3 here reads CASKDRIQQFF. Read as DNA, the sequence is TGTGCCAGCAAGGACCGTATCCAGCAGTTCTTC. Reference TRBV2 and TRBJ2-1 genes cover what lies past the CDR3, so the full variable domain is EPEVTQTPSHQVTQMGQEVILRCVPISNHLYFYWYRQILGQKVEFLVSFYNNEISEKSEIFDDQFSVERPDGSNFTLKIRSTKLEDSAMYFCASKDRIQQFFGPGTRLTVL.